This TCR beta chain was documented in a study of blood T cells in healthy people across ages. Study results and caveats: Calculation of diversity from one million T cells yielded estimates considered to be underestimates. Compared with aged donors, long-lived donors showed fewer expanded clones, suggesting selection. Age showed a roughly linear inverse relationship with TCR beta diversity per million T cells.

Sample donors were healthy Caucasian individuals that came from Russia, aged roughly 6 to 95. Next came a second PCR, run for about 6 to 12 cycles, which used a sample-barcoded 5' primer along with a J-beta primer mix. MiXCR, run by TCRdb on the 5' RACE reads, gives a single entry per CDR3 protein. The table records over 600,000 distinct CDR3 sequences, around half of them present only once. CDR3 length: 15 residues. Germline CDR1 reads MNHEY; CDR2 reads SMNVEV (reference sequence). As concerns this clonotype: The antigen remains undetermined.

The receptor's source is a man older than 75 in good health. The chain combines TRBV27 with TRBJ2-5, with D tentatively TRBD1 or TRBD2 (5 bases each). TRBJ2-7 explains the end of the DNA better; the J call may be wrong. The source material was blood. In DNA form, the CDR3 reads TGTGCCAGCAGTTTCTCAACCGGGACGTTCTACGAGCAGTACTTC. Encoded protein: CASSFSTGTFYEQYF.